This TCR beta chain was identified during a study of T cells in Graves' hyperthyroidism and ophthalmopathy. At the level of the study: Upon initial diagnosis and before any treatment, peripheral blood was collected.

PBMCs were collected from a 10 ml volume of fresh peripheral blood. This clonotype was detected ten times or more. The investigators amplified TCR beta CDR3 regions from RNA transcripts. First-round RT-PCR with HTBI primers amplified the TCR CDR3 region. TCRdb re-called the multiplex PCR reads through MiXCR, storing one row per CDR3 protein. The table records 280,000 or so distinct CDR3 sequences, around 15% of them present only once. Per germline, CDR1 SGHRS and CDR2 YFSETQ. The CDR3 contains 14 residues. Trimming at V came to 3 bases and at J to 4 bases, leaving 6 bases not matched to a gene. This chain connects TRBV5-1 to TRBJ1-1; 7 nucleotides agree with TRBD1. This TCR was recovered from a woman in her forties or fifties with Graves' hyperthyroidism that later progressed to Graves' ophthalmopathy. The sequencing sample was made of blood. In DNA, the CDR3 is TGCGCCAGCAGCTACATAGGGGACAGCACTGAAGCTTTCTTT. Its protein is CASSYIGDSTEAFF.